A selection of T cell receptor beta chains follows, all from one sample in a study of control samples from healthy donors and cancer patients. Method: immunoSEQ multiplex PCR; TCRdb's copy keeps in-frame clones and lacks some. In the table there are about 160,000 clones, about 94% of which are singletons. Sample: blood. The receptors shown here come from a woman aged 40 to 50 in good health. CDR3s include the opening cysteine and the closing phenylalanine or tryptophan. D genes are given only for firm matches. Size tells how often a clone was seen (once, few, many) or the class of an expanded clone, and some rows leave it out.

clone size: -
J gene: TRBJ2-1
V gene: TRBV29-1
D gene: -
CDR3 protein: CSVAHPGNRQFF
CDR3 DNA: TGCAGCGTTGCTCACCCCGGGAACCGGCAGTTCTTC

clone size: -
J gene: TRBJ2-2
V gene: TRBV6-5
D gene: TRBD1
CDR3 protein: CASSFQTGGLGELFF
CDR3 DNA: TGTGCCAGCAGTTTCCAAACAGGGGGCCTCGGGGAGCTGTTTTTT

clone size: once
J gene: TRBJ2-5
V gene: TRBV9
D gene: -
CDR3 protein: CASSVEGYNQETQYF
CDR3 DNA: TGTGCCAGCAGCGTAGAGGGGTATAACCAAGAGACCCAGTACTTC

clone size: -
J gene: TRBJ2-3
V gene: TRBV4-2
D gene: -
CDR3 protein: CASSQVSEGPSTDTQYF
CDR3 DNA: TGTGCCAGCAGCCAGGTTTCAGAGGGCCCTAGCACAGATACGCAGTATTTT

clone size: once
J gene: TRBJ1-6
V gene: TRBV5-1
D gene: -
CDR3 protein: CASSLARASSPLHF
CDR3 DNA: TGCGCCAGCAGCTTGGCCAGGGCGAGTTCACCCCTCCACTTT

clone size: -
J gene: TRBJ1-2
V gene: TRBV7-2
D gene: -
CDR3 protein: CANHRGIHGYTF
CDR3 DNA: TGTGCCAACCATAGAGGGATCCATGGCTACACCTTC

clone size: -
J gene: TRBJ2-5
V gene: TRBV4-3
D gene: TRBD2
CDR3 protein: CASSRGLAGQETQYF
CDR3 DNA: TGCGCCAGCAGCCGGGGACTAGCGGGGCAAGAGACCCAGTACTTC

clone size: -
J gene: TRBJ1-4
V gene: TRBV5-5
D gene: -
CDR3 protein: CASSTQDGLGELFF
CDR3 DNA: TGTGCCAGCAGTACACAGGACGGCCTCGGTGAACTGTTTTTT

clone size: -
J gene: TRBJ1-3
V gene: TRBV7-3
D gene: TRBD1
CDR3 protein: CASAGTGAYGNTIYF
CDR3 DNA: TGTGCCAGCGCTGGGACAGGGGCTTATGGAAACACCATATATTTT

clone size: -
J gene: TRBJ1-4
V gene: TRBV6-5
D gene: TRBD1
CDR3 protein: CASSYRGQRNEKLFF
CDR3 DNA: TGTGCCAGCAGTTACCGGGGACAGCGTAATGAAAAACTGTTTTTT

clone size: -
J gene: TRBJ2-1
V gene: TRBV2
D gene: TRBD2
CDR3 protein: CASLRLATYNEQFF
CDR3 DNA: TGTGCCAGCCTAAGACTAGCTACCTACAATGAGCAGTTCTTC

clone size: -
J gene: TRBJ2-3
V gene: TRBV6-5
D gene: -
CDR3 protein: CAGGTTDTQYF
CDR3 DNA: TGTGCCGGGGGTACCACAGATACGCAGTATTTT

clone size: -
J gene: TRBJ1-3
V gene: TRBV11-2
D gene: -
CDR3 protein: CASSLTDSGNTIYF
CDR3 DNA: TGTGCCAGCAGCTTGACAGACTCTGGAAACACCATATATTTT

clone size: -
J gene: TRBJ1-2
V gene: TRBV19
D gene: -
CDR3 protein: CASSLLGSGYGYTF
CDR3 DNA: TGTGCCAGTAGTTTGTTAGGGTCGGGCTATGGCTACACCTTC

clone size: -
J gene: TRBJ1-5
V gene: TRBV28
D gene: -
CDR3 protein: CASSSSQGWSNQPQHF
CDR3 DNA: TGTGCCAGCAGTTCATCACAGGGATGGAGCAATCAGCCCCAGCATTTT

clone size: -
J gene: TRBJ2-5
V gene: TRBV6-5
D gene: TRBD2
CDR3 protein: CASLAGGPGETQYF
CDR3 DNA: TGTGCCAGTCTAGCGGGAGGGCCGGGGGAGACCCAGTACTTC

clone size: -
J gene: TRBJ2-7
V gene: TRBV10-3
D gene: -
CDR3 protein: CAISGSVTKSGEQYF
CDR3 DNA: TGTGCCATCAGTGGATCGGTTACGAAATCCGGCGAGCAGTACTTC

clone size: -
J gene: TRBJ1-6
V gene: TRBV4-2
D gene: -
CDR3 protein: CASSQEPGTNNSPLHF
CDR3 DNA: TGTGCCAGCAGCCAAGAACCCGGGACTAATAATTCACCCCTCCACTTT

clone size: -
J gene: TRBJ1-2
V gene: TRBV6-5
D gene: -
CDR3 protein: CASSPGQKYGYTF
CDR3 DNA: TGTGCCAGCTCCCCGGGGCAGAAATATGGCTACACCTTC

clone size: -
J gene: TRBJ1-6
V gene: TRBV7-2
D gene: TRBD1
CDR3 protein: CASSTTGGRSPLHF
CDR3 DNA: TGTGCCAGCAGCACCACAGGGGGCCGTTCACCCCTCCACTTT

clone size: -
J gene: TRBJ2-5
V gene: TRBV11-2
D gene: TRBD2
CDR3 protein: CASSQRGLAGRETQYF
CDR3 DNA: TGTGCCAGCAGCCAAAGGGGACTAGCGGGACGAGAGACCCAGTACTTC

clone size: -
J gene: TRBJ1-2
V gene: TRBV5-4
D gene: TRBD1
CDR3 protein: CASSLGRGGGGDRGGYTF
CDR3 DNA: TGTGCCAGCAGCTTGGGTCGAGGAGGGGGCGGCGATCGGGGAGGCTACACCTTC

clone size: -
J gene: TRBJ2-1
V gene: TRBV6-5
D gene: TRBD1
CDR3 protein: CASSYSGRGRLNEQFF
CDR3 DNA: TGTGCCAGCAGTTACTCGGGCAGGGGGCGTCTCAATGAGCAGTTCTTC

clone size: -
J gene: TRBJ1-2
V gene: TRBV6-2/TRBV6-3
D gene: TRBD1
CDR3 protein: CASSRSDRAYGYTF
CDR3 DNA: TGTGCCAGCAGTCGCTCCGACAGGGCCTATGGCTACACCTTC

clone size: -
J gene: TRBJ1-2
V gene: TRBV7-2
D gene: -
CDR3 protein: CASSFGPNYGYTF
CDR3 DNA: TGTGCCAGCAGCTTTGGACCGAACTATGGCTACACCTTC

clone size: -
J gene: TRBJ2-2
V gene: TRBV4-3
D gene: -
CDR3 protein: CASSRRWAFVGELFF
CDR3 DNA: TGCGCCAGCAGCCGGAGATGGGCGTTCGTGGGGGAGCTGTTTTTT

clone size: -
J gene: TRBJ1-1
V gene: TRBV15
D gene: -
CDR3 protein: CATSRPRAADLNTEAFF
CDR3 DNA: TGTGCCACCAGCAGGCCCAGAGCGGCAGACTTGAACACTGAAGCTTTCTTT

clone size: -
J gene: TRBJ1-5
V gene: TRBV30
D gene: -
CDR3 protein: CAWSVRGDQPQHF
CDR3 DNA: TGTGCCTGGAGTGTACGAGGAGATCAGCCCCAGCATTTT

clone size: once
J gene: TRBJ2-1
V gene: TRBV11-3
D gene: -
CDR3 protein: CASSLGAYYNEQFF
CDR3 DNA: TGTGCCAGCAGCTTAGGGGCTTACTACAATGAGCAGTTCTTC

clone size: -
J gene: TRBJ2-6
V gene: TRBV4-1
D gene: -
CDR3 protein: CASSQEGSTGANVLTF
CDR3 DNA: TGCGCCAGCAGCCAAGAGGGATCAACCGGGGCCAACGTCCTGACTTTC

clone size: -
J gene: TRBJ1-1
V gene: TRBV11-1
D gene: -
CDR3 protein: CASSLLMNTEAFF
CDR3 DNA: TGTGCCAGCAGCTTACTGATGAACACTGAAGCTTTCTTT

clone size: -
J gene: TRBJ1-4
V gene: TRBV12-5
D gene: -
CDR3 protein: CASGYALDALEKLFF
CDR3 DNA: TGTGCTAGTGGTTATGCCCTCGATGCACTTGAAAAACTGTTTTTT

clone size: -
J gene: TRBJ2-7
V gene: TRBV7-2
D gene: -
CDR3 protein: CASTAQGWSGEQYF
CDR3 DNA: TGTGCCAGCACCGCGCAGGGGTGGTCCGGCGAGCAGTACTTC

clone size: -
J gene: TRBJ1-1
V gene: TRBV25-1
D gene: -
CDR3 protein: CASSGLRGTEAFF
CDR3 DNA: TGTGCCAGCAGTGGTCTGCGAGGCACTGAAGCTTTCTTT

clone size: -
J gene: TRBJ2-1
V gene: TRBV5-4
D gene: TRBD2
CDR3 protein: CASSLNSGFNNEQFF
CDR3 DNA: TGTGCCAGCAGCTTAAATAGCGGGTTTAACAATGAGCAGTTCTTC

clone size: once
J gene: TRBJ2-7
V gene: TRBV5-6
D gene: TRBD1
CDR3 protein: CASSLGTGGWEQYF
CDR3 DNA: TGTGCCAGCAGCTTGGGGACAGGGGGCTGGGAGCAGTACTTC

clone size: -
J gene: TRBJ2-4
V gene: TRBV5-5
D gene: TRBD2
CDR3 protein: CASSLERLAGSLAKNIQYF
CDR3 DNA: TGTGCCAGCAGCTTGGAGAGACTAGCGGGATCATTAGCCAAAAACATTCAGTACTTC

clone size: -
J gene: TRBJ2-5
V gene: TRBV30
D gene: -
CDR3 protein: CAWRGTQETQYF
CDR3 DNA: TGTGCCTGGAGGGGGACACAAGAGACCCAGTACTTC

clone size: -
J gene: TRBJ1-3
V gene: TRBV18
D gene: TRBD1
CDR3 protein: CASSPRQGFPGNTIYF
CDR3 DNA: TGTGCCAGCTCACCGCGACAGGGCTTCCCTGGAAACACCATATATTTT

clone size: -
J gene: TRBJ2-7
V gene: TRBV20-1
D gene: -
CDR3 protein: CSASRETYEQYF
CDR3 DNA: TGCAGTGCTAGTCGCGAGACCTACGAGCAGTACTTC

clone size: -
J gene: TRBJ1-6
V gene: TRBV28
D gene: -
CDR3 protein: CASSLSGSYNSPLHF
CDR3 DNA: TGTGCCAGCAGTTTATCAGGGTCCTATAATTCACCCCTCCACTTT

clone size: -
J gene: TRBJ1-5
V gene: TRBV4-1
D gene: TRBD1
CDR3 protein: CASSQADRAAQPQHF
CDR3 DNA: TGCGCCAGCAGCCAAGCCGACAGGGCAGCTCAGCCCCAGCATTTT

clone size: -
J gene: TRBJ2-1
V gene: TRBV11-2
D gene: TRBD2
CDR3 protein: CASTGGSTNEQFF
CDR3 DNA: TGTGCCAGCACGGGGGGGTCCACGAATGAGCAGTTCTTC

clone size: -
J gene: TRBJ1-1
V gene: TRBV7-3
D gene: -
CDR3 protein: CASSLMGRMNTEAFF
CDR3 DNA: TGTGCCAGCAGCTTAATGGGCAGGATGAACACTGAAGCTTTCTTT

clone size: -
J gene: TRBJ2-1
V gene: TRBV3-1/TRBV3-2
D gene: -
CDR3 protein: CASSQRRSSNEQFF
CDR3 DNA: TGTGCCAGCAGCCAACGGAGGTCCAGCAATGAGCAGTTCTTC

clone size: few
J gene: TRBJ1-3
V gene: TRBV25-1
D gene: -
CDR3 protein: CASSGELASGNTIYF
CDR3 DNA: TGTGCCAGCAGTGGAGAATTAGCTTCTGGAAACACCATATATTTT

clone size: -
J gene: TRBJ1-2
V gene: TRBV7-2
D gene: TRBD1
CDR3 protein: CASSPPRTGDYGYTF
CDR3 DNA: TGTGCCAGCAGCCCACCCAGGACAGGTGACTATGGCTACACCTTC

clone size: -
J gene: TRBJ2-6
V gene: TRBV7-2
D gene: TRBD1
CDR3 protein: CASRMVGQGISGANVLTF
CDR3 DNA: TGTGCCAGCCGAATGGTCGGACAGGGCATCTCTGGGGCCAACGTCCTGACTTTC

clone size: -
J gene: TRBJ1-2
V gene: TRBV10-3
D gene: -
CDR3 protein: CAISAASVGYTF
CDR3 DNA: TGTGCCATCAGTGCGGCATCGGTTGGCTACACCTTC

clone size: -
J gene: TRBJ1-2
V gene: TRBV19
D gene: -
CDR3 protein: CASSISLMMTGLYGYTF
CDR3 DNA: TGTGCCAGTAGTATAAGCCTAATGATGACCGGACTTTATGGCTACACCTTC

clone size: -
J gene: TRBJ2-2
V gene: TRBV5-1
D gene: -
CDR3 protein: CASSRPGLTITGELFF
CDR3 DNA: TGCGCCAGCAGCAGACCGGGACTTACGATAACAGGGGAGCTGTTTTTT

clone size: -
J gene: TRBJ2-1
V gene: TRBV27
D gene: TRBD2
CDR3 protein: CASRERLAGGIDEQFF
CDR3 DNA: TGTGCCAGCAGGGAGCGGCTAGCGGGGGGTATAGATGAGCAGTTCTTC